This record looks at one T cell receptor beta chain sequence and its context. The data belong to a study of Graves' ophthalmopathy and Graves' hyperthyroidism. CDR3 length: 15 residues. Unmatched junction bases numbered 4, after V lost 2 bases and J lost 0 bases. The germline CDR1 and CDR2 sequences are MGHRA and YSYEKL. Amplifying from RNA transcripts, the study obtained TCR beta CDR3 regions. A first-round RT-PCR used HTBI primers, followed by a second-round multiplex PCR. Using its own MiXCR run on the multiplex PCR reads, TCRdb lists one record per CDR3 protein. Of hundreds of thousands of distinct CDR3 sequences listed, more than 20% are singletons.

The chain uses TRBV4-1 and TRBJ2-7; 7 positions match TRBD2. This clonotype originated in a woman aged 18-29 years with stable Graves' hyperthyroidism. Sequencing input: peripheral blood. DNA for the CDR3: TGCGCCAGCAGCCAAATTCCGGGGGGCTCCTACGAGCAGTACTTC. As protein: CASSQIPGGSYEQYF.